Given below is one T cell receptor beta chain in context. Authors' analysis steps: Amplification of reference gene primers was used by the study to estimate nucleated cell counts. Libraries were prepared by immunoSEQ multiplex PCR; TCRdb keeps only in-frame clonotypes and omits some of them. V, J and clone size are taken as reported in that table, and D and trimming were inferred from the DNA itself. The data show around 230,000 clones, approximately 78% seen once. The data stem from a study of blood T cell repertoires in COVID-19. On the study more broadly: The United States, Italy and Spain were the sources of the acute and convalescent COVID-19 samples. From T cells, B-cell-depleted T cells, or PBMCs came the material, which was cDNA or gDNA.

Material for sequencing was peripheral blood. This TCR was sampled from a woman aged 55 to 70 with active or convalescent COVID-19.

The CDR3 reads CASSRQGQGEAFF. DNA of the CDR3: TGTGCCAGCAGTCGACAGGGACAGGGTGAAGCTTTCTTT. This chain links TRBV6-5 with TRBJ1-1, with 9 bases matching TRBD1. Germline trimming cut 5 bases from V and 7 bases from J; bases unmatched to any gene: 5. The CDR3 is made up of 13 amino acids. CDR1 is MNHEY, CDR2 SVGAGI, per germline.